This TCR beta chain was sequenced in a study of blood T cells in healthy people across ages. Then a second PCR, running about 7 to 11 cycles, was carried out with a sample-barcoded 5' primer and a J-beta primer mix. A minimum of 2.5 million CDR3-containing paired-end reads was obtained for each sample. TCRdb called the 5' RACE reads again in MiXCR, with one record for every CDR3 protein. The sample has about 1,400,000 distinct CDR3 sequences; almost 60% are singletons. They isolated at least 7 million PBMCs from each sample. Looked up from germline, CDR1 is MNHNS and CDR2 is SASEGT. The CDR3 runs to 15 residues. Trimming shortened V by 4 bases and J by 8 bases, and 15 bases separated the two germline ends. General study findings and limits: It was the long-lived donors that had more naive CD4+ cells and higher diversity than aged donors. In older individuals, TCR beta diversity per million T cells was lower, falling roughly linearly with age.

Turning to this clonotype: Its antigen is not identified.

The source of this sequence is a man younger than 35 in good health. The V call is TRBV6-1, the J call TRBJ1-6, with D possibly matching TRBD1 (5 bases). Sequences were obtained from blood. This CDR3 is CASSVPREKDSPLHF. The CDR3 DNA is TGTGCCAGCAGTGTCCCCAGGGAAAAGGATTCACCCCTCCACTTT.